Described below is a single T cell receptor (beta chain) sequence and its context. The target antigen is unknown. This entry comes from a study of OX40 agonist ivuxolimab in advanced cancers. Notes on the study in general: Expanded clones tended on average to be more numerous among CD8+ T cells than CD4+. Which antigen the expanded peripheral T cells recognized is unknown.

The CDR3 contains 15 residues. In germline, CDR1 is MDHEN, CDR2 SYDVKM. Trimming cost V 1 base and J 11 bases; bases outside gene matches: 9. Sequencing was performed with immunoSEQ multiplex PCR; in TCRdb, only in-frame clones are kept and a portion is missing. This table holds more than 60,000 clones, roughly 85% found once. This chain links TRBV28 with TRBJ2-1, with 9 nucleotides matching TRBD2. The sequencing used CD4+ or CD8+ T cells sorted from blood, collected in a trial of the OX40 agonist ivuxolimab. The sequence derives from an adult with an advanced solid tumor such as melanoma, head and neck, liver or kidney cancer. CDR3 loop: CASSLSGRLAGKQFF. The CDR3 DNA follows: TGTGCCAGCAGTTTATCGGGGCGGCTAGCGGGGAAGCAGTTCTTC. Full variable domain (remainder filled in from reference TRBV28 and TRBJ2-1): DVKVTQSSRYLVKRTGEKVFLECVQDMDHENMFWYRQDPGLGLRLIYFSYDVKMKEKGDIPEGYSVSREKKERFSLILESASTNQTSMYLCASSLSGRLAGKQFFGPGTRLTVL.